This T cell receptor beta chain emerged from a study of blood T cell repertoires in COVID-19. Across the whole study: The origin of the acute and convalescent COVID-19 samples was the United States, Italy and Spain.

How the authors handled the data: Reference gene primer amplification in the assay estimated nucleated cell counts. Here immunoSEQ multiplex PCR was the method, and the copy in TCRdb shows in-frame clones only, minus some. V and J calls plus clone size are reproduced from that table; the DNA served to infer D and trimming. The table lists about 370,000 clones, approximately 89% of them singletons. The length of the CDR3 is 15 residues. Germline trimming cut 4 bases from V and 5 bases from J; bases unmatched to any gene: 7. CDR1 and CDR2 from the germline V gene are GTSNPN and SVGIG (reference sequence). Enrollment of patients from Seattle took place during active infection, with longitudinal follow-up.

The sample was peripheral blood. The sequence was obtained from a woman under 40 with COVID-19, enrolled during active disease. The chain employs TRBV30 and TRBJ2-3; 12 bases map to TRBD2. The CDR3 DNA reads TGTGCCTGGATGGCTAGCGGGAGGGCGAGAGATACGCAGTATTTT. It yields the protein CAWMASGRARDTQYF.